This entry lists 31 T cell receptor beta chains sequenced from one sample in a study of blood T cells in healthy people across ages. The second PCR ran roughly 6 to 12 cycles with a sample-barcoded 5' primer and J-beta primers. From the 5' RACE reads, TCRdb called clonotypes with MiXCR, one entry per CDR3 protein. The profile covers 1,800,000 or so distinct CDR3 sequences, with about two fifths appearing a single time and about 23% taken by the ten largest. Sequencing was performed on blood. The receptor source for this set is a human donor in good health.

DNA of the CDR3: TGTGCCAGCATCTCCGGGTCTAACACTGAAGCTTTCTTT. Amino acid sequence: CASISGSNTEAFF. The chain carries TRBV7-9 and TRBJ1-1; unclear D gene. The CDR3 has 13 residues. V shed 7 bases and J shed 2 bases, with 11 bases lying between them. Germline CDR1 reads SEHNR; CDR2 reads FQNEAQ (reference sequence).

This chain uses TRBV7-2 with TRBJ2-4; D call uncertain. The J call is uncertain, as TRBJ2-5 better fits the DNA end. The length of the CDR3 is 14 residues. In germline, CDR1 is SGHTA, CDR2 FQGNSA. In DNA form, the CDR3 reads TGTGCCAGCAGCCCATATAGCCTTCAAGAGACCCAGTACTTC. Translation: CASSPYSLQETQYF.

The sample holds a few counts of this clonotype. CDR3 loop: CASGRGQETEQYF. The DNA for the CDR3 is TGTGCCAGCGGGAGGGGACAAGAGACCGAGCAGTACTTC. J is TRBJ2-7 and V is TRBV27, with D tentatively TRBD2 (7 bases). The CDR3 runs 13 residues. V was trimmed by 8 bases and J by 6 bases, leaving 17 bases between them. Germline CDR1 is MNHEY and CDR2 is SMNVEV (reference sequence).

The CDR3 DNA follows: TGTGCCAGCAGTGAAGCGGGGGCGGTGGGCTACGAGCAGTACTTC. It codes for CASSEAGAVGYEQYF. The chain is built from TRBV6-1 and TRBJ2-7; TRBD1 is a possible D gene (6 bases). Germline lookup yields CDR1 MNHNS and CDR2 SASEGT. This CDR3 spans 15 amino acids. Trimming pared 0 bases from V and 3 bases from J, leaving 12 bases between.

This clonotype has more than one count but fewer than ten. The rearrangement uses TRBV5-1 and TRBJ2-1; 9 nucleotides align to TRBD1. V shed 3 bases and J 5 bases; nucleotides not matched to a gene: 9. The CDR3 extends over 16 amino acids. CDR1 is SGHRS, CDR2 YFSETQ, per germline. CDR3 sequence: CASSYTTGDRDNEQFF. CDR3 DNA: TGCGCCAGCAGCTACACGACCGGGGACAGGGACAATGAGCAGTTCTTC. Drawing the rest from reference TRBV5-1 and TRBJ2-1, the complete variable domain is KAGVTQTPRYLIKTRGQQVTLSCSPISGHRSVSWYQQTPGQGLQFLFEYFSETQRNKGNFPGRFSGRQFSNSRSEMNVSTLELGDSALYLCASSYTTGDRDNEQFFGPGTRLTVL.

The genes are TRBV5-1 and TRBJ1-5, with no clear D. Trimming removed 2 bases from V and 10 bases from J, with 16 bases in between. CDR1 SGHRS and CDR2 YFSETQ come from the germline V gene. This CDR3 has 14 residues. This chain's CDR3 is CASSLFPGNDPQHF. The CDR3, as DNA: TGCGCCAGCAGCTTATTTCCGGGCAACGACCCCCAGCATTTT.

This clonotype has only a few counts. J is TRBJ2-5 and V is TRBV20-1; 9 bases align to TRBD2. The germline CDR1 and CDR2 sequences are DFQATT and SNEGSKA (reference sequence). The CDR3 runs 13 residues. The V segment lost 6 bases and the J segment 5 bases; nucleotides outside the gene matches: 7. The chain's CDR3 is CSAHLAGKETQYF. In DNA form, the CDR3 reads TGCAGTGCGCACCTAGCGGGGAAGGAGACCCAGTACTTC.

The chain employs TRBV6-2 or TRBV6-3 and TRBJ2-5; 7 bases map to TRBD2. CDR1 MNHEY and CDR2 SVGEGT come from the germline V gene. The CDR3 runs to 15 residues. V lost 6 bases to trimming and J lost 5 bases; unmatched junction nucleotides: 12. The CDR3, as DNA: TGTGCCAGCAGACCCGGCGGGGGAGGTTCCGAGACCCAGTACTTC. Encoded protein: CASRPGGGGSETQYF.

The sample holds a few counts of this clonotype. CDR3 loop: CASSVFGTGGNQPQHF. The CDR3 DNA sequence: TGTGCCAGCAGCGTATTCGGGACAGGAGGCAATCAGCCCCAGCATTTT. The rearrangement joins TRBV6-1 to TRBJ1-5, with TRBD1 matching 8 bases. Germline values: CDR1 MNHNS, CDR2 SASEGT. This CDR3 spans 16 amino acids. Trimming took 6 bases from V and 2 from J; bases not matched to a gene: 9.

The chain has TRBV3-1 and TRBJ2-1, with 10 positions matching TRBD2. V lost 6 bases and J lost 9; bases outside the gene matches: 11. This CDR3 spans 15 amino acids. The germline gives CDR1 LGHDT, CDR2 YNNKEL (reference sequence). The CDR3: CASRPQLAGNSEQFF. CDR3 DNA sequence: TGTGCCAGCAGGCCGCAACTAGCGGGGAACAGTGAGCAGTTCTTC.

This clonotype was counted a few times. The chain recombines TRBV7-2 with TRBJ2-1, with D perhaps assigned TRBD1 or TRBD2 (5 bases each). This CDR3 is 15 amino acids long. Germline V gene lookup returns CDR1 SGHTA and CDR2 FQGNSA. Trimming cost V 3 bases and J 3 bases, with 12 bases left between them. The CDR3 DNA sequence: TGTGCCAGCAGCTTTCGGGAAGGGGACTACAATGAGCAGTTCTTC. Its protein product is CASSFREGDYNEQFF.

The CDR3 spells CASSPSLGRSTDTQYF. The CDR3 DNA sequence: TGCGCCAGCAGCCCCTCTCTCGGCCGGAGCACAGATACGCAGTATTTT. This rearrangement joins TRBV4-1 to TRBJ2-3, with D hard to call. V lost 4 bases and J 0 bases, leaving 14 bases between the germline ends. Germline CDR1 MGHRA, CDR2 YSYEKL. This CDR3 has 16 residues.

The chain links TRBV28 to TRBJ2-7, with TRBD2 matching 10 bases. Germline CDR1 MDHEN, CDR2 SYDVKM. Unmatched junction bases numbered 7, after V lost 7 bases and J lost 7 bases. The CDR3 sequence is 13 residues long. The CDR3 sequence is CASTTSGVAEQYF. The CDR3 DNA is TGTGCCAGCACAACTAGCGGGGTGGCAGAGCAGTACTTC.

This clonotype was seen more than once but under ten times. The gene calls are TRBV20-1 and TRBJ2-7; D possibly corresponds to TRBD2 (6 bases). Germline CDR1 DFQATT, CDR2 SNEGSKA (reference sequence). Trimming took off 5 bases at V and 1 base at J, with 9 bases between the two ends. CDR3 length: 12 residues. CDR3 in amino acids: CSAPGLSYEQYF. The CDR3 region has the DNA TGCAGTGCTCCGGGACTTTCCTACGAGCAGTACTTC.

This clonotype has a handful of counts. V is TRBV29-1 and J is TRBJ1-2, with D unclear. Trimming took 4 bases from V and 3 from J, leaving 12 bases between them. Looked up from germline, CDR1 is SQVTM and CDR2 is ANQGSEA. This CDR3 region has 13 residues. The CDR3 DNA reads as TGCAGCGTTGTGTCCATCCGGGACTATGGCTACACCTTC. This sequence encodes CSVVSIRDYGYTF.

V gene TRBV6-2 or TRBV6-3 combines with J gene TRBJ1-2; D gene uncertain. Trimming left V 6 bases short and J 6 bases short, with 11 bases between. Germline V gene sequence: CDR1 MNHEY, CDR2 SVGEGT. The length of the CDR3 is 12 residues. CDR3 in DNA: TGTGCCAGCAGCCCTTCGTGGGATGGCTACACCTTC. Its protein product is CASSPSWDGYTF.

This clonotype was seen more than once but under ten times. The V call is TRBV12-3 or TRBV12-4, the J call TRBJ1-5; D remains ambiguous. Trimming left V 3 bases short and J 3 bases short, with 12 bases between. The CDR3 runs to 15 residues. The CDR3: CASSFLGPPNQPQHF. The CDR3 nucleotides read TGTGCCAGCAGTTTTTTAGGGCCCCCCAATCAGCCCCAGCATTTT.

The chain carries TRBV29-1 and TRBJ2-3; D unresolved. Germline V gene data show CDR1 as SQVTM and CDR2 as ANQGSEA. The CDR3 loop spans 14 amino acids. Trimming took off 7 bases at V and 0 bases at J, with 14 bases between the two ends. The CDR3 nucleotides read TGCAGCGGTAATAAAGCTGTTAGCACAGATACGCAGTATTTT. Encoded protein: CSGNKAVSTDTQYF.

This clonotype has more than one count but fewer than ten. The chain employs TRBV28 and TRBJ2-7; no clear D. The CDR3 contains 15 residues. Germline lookup yields CDR1 MDHEN and CDR2 SYDVKM. V lost 4 bases to trimming and J lost 3 bases, with 16 bases between them. CDR3 DNA sequence: TGTGCCAGCAGTTCCCGGACCAGACCCCTCTACGAGCAGTACTTC. Protein product: CASSSRTRPLYEQYF.

This sequence joins TRBV6-5 and TRBJ1-2, with D possibly TRBD1 on 5 matching bases. The CDR3 is 12 residues long. Trimming shortened V by 6 bases and J by 7 bases, and 12 bases separated the two germline ends. CDR1 and CDR2 (germline): MNHEY, SVGAGI. The CDR3 DNA reads as TGTGCCAGCAGGGGGGGTCGCGCTGGCTACACCTTC. Residues: CASRGGRAGYTF.

The chain is built from TRBV10-2 and TRBJ2-7, with 7 bases aligning to TRBD1. The CDR3 spans 14 residues. The V and J ends lost 6 bases and 0 bases, in that order; junction bases with no gene match: 5. Germline loops: CDR1 WSHSY, CDR2 SAAADI. CDR3 nucleotides: TGCGCCAGCAGAGAACAGGGGAGCTCCTACGAGCAGTACTTC. It is translated as CASREQGSSYEQYF.

J is TRBJ1-2 and V is TRBV6-5; D is perhaps TRBD1 (6 bases). V dropped 5 bases and J dropped 8 bases, with 15 bases sitting between them. Looked up from germline, CDR1 is MNHEY and CDR2 is SVGAGI. There are 13 residues in the CDR3. The CDR3 nucleotides read TGTGCCAGCAGTGGCAGGGGAGTAAGCGGCTACACCTTC. Its protein is CASSGRGVSGYTF.

This chain links TRBV19 with TRBJ2-4; TRBD2 matches at 10 bases. The CDR3 has 16 residues. The germline V gene encodes CDR1 LNHDA and CDR2 SQIVND (reference sequence). With V trimmed by 6 bases and J by 7 bases, 12 bases remained unmatched. The CDR3 DNA reads TGTGCCAGTAGACCAACTAGCGGGGCCCGGCACAACATTCAGTACTTC. It yields the protein CASRPTSGARHNIQYF. Full variable domain (remainder filled in from reference TRBV19 and TRBJ2-4): DGGITQSPKYLFRKEGQNVTLSCEQNLNHDAMYWYRQDPGQGLRLIYYSQIVNDFQKGDIAEGYSVSREKKESFPLTVTSAQKNPTAFYLCASRPTSGARHNIQYFGAGTRLSVL.

As concerns this clonotype: Possible read error: a much larger clone is one base away. This chain uses TRBV4-3 with TRBJ2-3; 8 nucleotides align to TRBD2. Trimming took 0 bases from V and 2 from J; bases not matched to a gene: 13. Germline V gene lookup returns CDR1 LGHNA and CDR2 YSLEER. The CDR3 covers 19 residues. The CDR3 coding sequence is TGCGCCAGCAGCCAAGATCTGGGAGGTAGCGGGGATATCACAGATACGCAGTATTTT. Its protein is CASSQDLGGSGDITDTQYF.

The chain couples TRBV27 to TRBJ1-5; D is perhaps TRBD1 (5 bases). V gave up 5 bases and J gave up 4 bases, with 9 bases separating them. The CDR3 length is 13 residues. Germline CDR1 is MNHEY and CDR2 is SMNVEV (reference sequence). CDR3 DNA sequence: TGTGCCAGCAGTCATACAGGAAATCAGCCCCAGCATTTT. Its translation is CASSHTGNQPQHF.

A few counts support this clonotype. The V gene is TRBV4-1, the J gene TRBJ2-4; D is tentatively TRBD1 or TRBD2 (5 bases each). With 4 bases removed from V and 6 bases from J, the gap between germline ends came to 13 bases. The length of the CDR3 is 14 residues. Germline CDR1 MGHRA, CDR2 YSYEKL. In nucleotides, the CDR3 is TGCGCCAGCAGCCCGGGGCCCCGGGGAAACATTCAGTACTTC. This sequence encodes CASSPGPRGNIQYF.

The V gene is TRBV2, the J gene TRBJ2-5; D gene unclear. Trimming left V 5 bases short and J 3 bases short, with 10 bases between. Germline V gene data show CDR1 as SNHLY and CDR2 as FYNNEI. The CDR3 has 13 amino acids. As DNA, the CDR3 is TGTGCCAGCAGTTCTGACTTGAAAGAGACCCAGTACTTC. Amino acids: CASSSDLKETQYF. The variable domain in full, completed from reference TRBV2 and TRBJ2-5, reads EPEVTQTPSHQVTQMGQEVILRCVPISNHLYFYWYRQILGQKVEFLVSFYNNEISEKSEIFDDQFSVERPDGSNFTLKIRSTKLEDSAMYFCASSSDLKETQYFGPGTRLLVL.

The V gene is TRBV7-9, the J gene TRBJ2-5, with 9 bases matching TRBD2. The germline V gene encodes CDR1 SEHNR and CDR2 FQNEAQ (reference sequence). J was trimmed by 1 base and V by 4 bases; bases with no gene match: 10. The CDR3 is made up of 17 amino acids. This CDR3 reads CASSSGSGGPSQETQYF. The CDR3, as DNA: TGTGCCAGCAGCTCCGGAAGCGGGGGGCCGAGCCAAGAGACCCAGTACTTC.

In this sample, this clonotype turned up a few times. This chain links TRBV15 with TRBJ2-5; TRBD2 is a possible D gene (6 bases). Between the trimmed V and J ends, which lost 5 bases and 2 bases, there was a span of 24 bases. The CDR3 is made up of 18 amino acids. The germline V gene encodes CDR1 LNHNV and CDR2 YYDKDF (reference sequence). The CDR3 coding sequence is TGTGCCACCAGCTCGACGCGGGACCGCGAGCTGAAACAAGAGACCCAGTACTTC. The encoded protein is CATSSTRDRELKQETQYF.

The CDR3 loop reads CASSLRDSEETQYF. In DNA, the CDR3 is TGTGCCAGCAGCCTCCGGGACTCCGAAGAGACCCAGTACTTC. The V call is TRBV9, the J call TRBJ2-7; maybe TRBD2 (6 bases). The J call is in doubt because the DNA end fits TRBJ2-5 better. Germline V lookup: CDR1 SGDLS, CDR2 YYNGEE. The CDR3 length is 14 residues.

This clonotype was detected only a few times. One junction end disagrees with the germline gene, perhaps due to a read error. The chain joins TRBV3-1 to TRBJ2-7; unclear D gene. The V gene's germline CDR1 is LGHDT and CDR2 YNNKEL (reference sequence). The CDR3 consists of 14 residues. Written as DNA, the CDR3 is TGTGTCAGCAGCCAAGATCGGAGCTCCTACGAGCAGTACTTC. Translated, it gives CVSSQDRSSYEQYF.